The 21 T cell receptor beta chains below come from one sample, sequenced in a study of lymphopenia after photon versus proton radiotherapy. Sequenced by immunoSEQ multiplex PCR; TCRdb stores in-frame clones only, minus some. Among 75,000 to 95,000 clones, around 82% were seen once, and the ten largest hold around 1.4%. The sample here was peripheral blood, taken from a patient treated with proton-based radiotherapy. Source of these receptors: a man in his 60s with pancreatic cancer.

The rearrangement uses TRBV6-1 and TRBJ2-1; D uncertain. The CDR3 is 14 residues long. V was shortened by 7 bases and J by 5 bases, with 15 bases between the two germline ends. Germline CDR1 MNHNS, CDR2 SASEGT. As DNA, the CDR3 is TGTGCCAGCACCCCAGGACCTTTGAACAATGAGCAGTTCTTC. Its protein product is CASTPGPLNNEQFF.

The rearrangement joins TRBV6-5 to TRBJ2-1; 12 bases are a match to TRBD1. Trimming at V came to 8 bases and at J to 6 bases, leaving 8 bases not matched to a gene. The length of the CDR3 is 15 residues. CDR1 and CDR2 (germline): MNHEY, SVGAGI. The CDR3 protein is CASHPGTGGFNEQFF. In DNA, the CDR3 is TGTGCCAGCCACCCCGGGACAGGGGGCTTCAATGAGCAGTTCTTC.

This clone has a single count. The V and J genes are TRBV28 and TRBJ2-7, with D tentatively TRBD1 or TRBD2 (5 bases each). Trimming cost V 3 bases and J 3 bases, with 15 bases left between them. This CDR3 region has 15 residues. From germline, CDR1 is MDHEN and CDR2 SYDVKM. The chain's CDR3 is CASSLTTRGNYEQYF. The CDR3 nucleotides are TGTGCCAGCAGTTTGACGACGAGGGGAAACTACGAGCAGTACTTC.

This chain uses TRBV6-1 with TRBJ2-7, with a tentative D call TRBD2 (5 bases). Trimming removed 2 bases at V and 6 bases at J, with 17 bases between. This CDR3 has 15 residues. Germline CDR1 MNHNS, CDR2 SASEGT. CDR3 sequence reads: CASSELAVNQVEQYF. The CDR3 DNA sequence: TGTGCCAGCAGTGAACTAGCAGTGAACCAGGTCGAGCAGTACTTC.

V and J are TRBV5-4 and TRBJ2-5, with 8 bases matching TRBD1. Germline V lookup: CDR1 SGHNT, CDR2 YYREEE (reference sequence). This CDR3 region has 14 residues. V gave up 1 base and J gave up 4 bases; unmatched junction bases: 3. DNA for the CDR3: TGTGCCAGCAGCTTGCGGCAGGGGGCAGAGACCCAGTACTTC. It specifies CASSLRQGAETQYF.

This chain joins TRBV4-2 and TRBJ2-7; possible D gene TRBD2, 5 bases. This CDR3 is 16 amino acids long. V gave up 0 bases and J gave up 1 base, with 13 bases separating them. Germline V gives CDR1 LGHNA, CDR2 YNFKEQ. In nucleotides, the CDR3 is TGTGCCAGCAGCCAAGATTACCGGGGTACATCCTACGAGCAGTACTTC. Translating gives CASSQDYRGTSYEQYF.

CDR3: CASSLERDGAGTQYF. The CDR3 DNA is TGTGCCAGCAGCTTAGAGCGGGACGGGGCCGGGACCCAGTACTTC. This chain links TRBV7-2 with TRBJ2-5; 7 bases agree with TRBD2. V was clipped by 1 base and J by 7 bases; unmatched bases: 9. This CDR3 has 15 residues. CDR1 and CDR2 (germline): SGHTA, FQGNSA.

The chain links TRBV11-3 to TRBJ1-1; D unresolved. Trimming pared 3 bases from V and 8 bases from J, leaving 10 bases between. The germline CDR1 and CDR2 sequences are SGHNT and YENEEA. CDR3 length: 12 amino acids. The chain's CDR3 is CASSFGVSEAFF. The CDR3 bases are TGTGCCAGCAGCTTTGGGGTATCCGAAGCTTTCTTT.

This sequence joins TRBV7-6 and TRBJ2-1, with D hard to call. This CDR3 comprises 14 residues. Per the germline V gene, CDR1 is SGHVS and CDR2 is FNYEAQ. The ends were cut back, 5 bases at V and 8 bases at J, with 16 bases in the middle. The CDR3 nucleotides read TGTGCCAGCAGCCCTCAACCAAGTGCCCATGAGCAGTTCTTC. It specifies CASSPQPSAHEQFF.

This clone is a singleton in its sample. The J gene is TRBJ1-5, the V gene TRBV5-5; 7 bases fit TRBD1. CDR1 and CDR2 from the germline V gene are SGHKS and YYEKEE (reference sequence). The CDR3 totals 15 residues. The junction had 4 bases not matched to a gene; V was cut back by 4 bases and J by 0 bases. The CDR3 region is CASSETGNSNQPQHF. CDR3 bases: TGTGCCAGCAGCGAGACAGGGAATAGCAATCAGCCCCAGCATTTT.

This clone came up a few times. This rearrangement joins TRBV5-1 to TRBJ2-5, with a possible D match to TRBD2 (6 bases). V lost 2 bases to trimming and J lost 5 bases, with 16 bases between them. The CDR3 totals 15 residues. Germline assignment: CDR1 SGHRS and CDR2 YFSETQ. The CDR3 DNA sequence: TGCGCCAGCAGCTTTCCTACAGGACGGGAGGAGACCCAGTACTTC. Translation: CASSFPTGREETQYF.

The rearrangement uses TRBV14 and TRBJ2-6, with D tentatively TRBD1 (5 bases). Germline CDR1 and CDR2: SGHDN and FVKESK. Between the trimmed V and J ends, which lost 0 bases and 0 bases, there was a span of 15 bases. This CDR3 has 19 residues. CDR3 protein: CASSQDPWGRLSGANVLTF. The CDR3 coding sequence is TGTGCCAGCAGCCAAGACCCCTGGGGCCGCCTCTCTGGGGCCAACGTCCTGACTTTC.

The V and J genes are TRBV28 and TRBJ1-2; 10 positions agree with TRBD1. V shed 6 bases and J 1 base; nucleotides not matched to a gene: 5. CDR1 is MDHEN and CDR2 is SYDVKM in the germline V gene. CDR3 length: 15 amino acids. CDR3 in amino acids: CASRVRDRGNYGYTF. The CDR3 coding sequence is TGTGCCAGCAGAGTCCGGGACAGGGGTAACTATGGCTACACCTTC.

This clone is a singleton in its sample. The V and J genes are TRBV5-4 and TRBJ2-5, with 13 bases lining up with TRBD2. The V gene's germline CDR1 is SGHNT and CDR2 YYREEE (reference sequence). The CDR3 covers 16 residues. Germline trimming cut 4 bases from V and 4 bases from J; bases unmatched to any gene: 7. The chain's CDR3 is CASSGTSGRAVETQYF. CDR3 nucleotide sequence: TGTGCCAGCAGCGGAACTAGCGGGAGGGCCGTAGAGACCCAGTACTTC.

V gene TRBV18 combines with J gene TRBJ1-3; D remains unclear. The CDR3 spans 18 residues. Germline loops: CDR1 KGHSH, CDR2 LQKENI. V was clipped by 1 base and J by 1 base, with 17 bases between them. The CDR3 DNA is TGTGCCAGCTCACCACTTCCGCCAGGAGGCCCATCTGGAAACACCATATATTTT. It yields the protein CASSPLPPGGPSGNTIYF. The full variable domain, rest sourced from reference TRBV18 and TRBJ1-3, is NAGVMQNPRHLVRRRGQEARLRCSPMKGHSHVYWYRQLPEEGLKFMVYLQKENIIDESGMPKERFSAEFPKEGPSILRIQQVVRGDSAAYFCASSPLPPGGPSGNTIYFGEGSWLTVV.

The chain uses TRBV19 and TRBJ1-1; 11 bases agree with TRBD1. The V gene's germline CDR1 is LNHDA and CDR2 SQIVND (reference sequence). The CDR3 sequence is 15 residues long. V shed 1 base, J shed 11 bases, and the junction held 9 bases outside the gene matches. Written as DNA, the CDR3 is TGTGCCAGTAGTATAGCCCGGACAGGGGGCCGATTTGCTTTCTTT. It specifies CASSIARTGGRFAFF.

The rearrangement joins TRBV6-4 to TRBJ2-7; D uncertain. V gave up 7 bases and J gave up 2 bases, with 6 bases separating them. CDR3 length: 11 amino acids. Germline CDR1 MRHNA, CDR2 SNTAGT. The CDR3 sequence is CASTSTYEQYF. In nucleotides, the CDR3 is TGTGCCAGCACATCTACCTACGAGCAGTACTTC.

The chain has TRBV11-2 and TRBJ1-4, with 9 bases matching TRBD1. Losses at the gene ends were 1 base for V and 10 bases for J; bases not matched to a gene: 10. Germline assignment: CDR1 SGHAT and CDR2 FQNNGV. This CDR3 spans 16 amino acids. CDR3 sequence reads: CASSLGRGQGPGKLFF. As DNA, the CDR3 is TGTGCCAGCAGCTTAGGCCGGGGACAGGGACCTGGAAAACTGTTTTTT.

CDR3 in DNA: TGTGCCAGCAGTCCCGGGACGAGCTCCTACAATGAGCAGTTCTTC. Translated, it gives CASSPGTSSYNEQFF. The chain uses TRBV6-5 and TRBJ2-1; D is tentatively TRBD1 or TRBD2 (5 bases each). The ends were cut back, 5 bases at V and 0 bases at J, with 11 bases in the middle. Germline V gene lookup returns CDR1 MNHEY and CDR2 SVGAGI. This CDR3 is built from 15 residues.

The chain links TRBV4-1 to TRBJ2-2; D ambiguous. With 0 bases removed from V and 1 base from J, the gap between germline ends came to 9 bases. CDR3 length equals 16 residues. The germline gives CDR1 MGHRA, CDR2 YSYEKL. The CDR3 sequence is CASSQDPWENTGELFF. The DNA of the CDR3 is TGCGCCAGCAGCCAAGATCCGTGGGAGAACACCGGGGAGCTGTTTTTT.

The V call is TRBV6-5, the J call TRBJ2-2; 7 bases line up with TRBD2. The ends lost 7 bases at V and 7 bases at J; junction bases unmatched: 3. The germline V gene has CDR1 MNHEY and CDR2 SVGAGI. The CDR3 runs to 12 residues. CDR3 sequence: CASIREDGELFF. The CDR3 region has the DNA TGTGCCAGCATACGGGAGGACGGGGAGCTGTTTTTT.